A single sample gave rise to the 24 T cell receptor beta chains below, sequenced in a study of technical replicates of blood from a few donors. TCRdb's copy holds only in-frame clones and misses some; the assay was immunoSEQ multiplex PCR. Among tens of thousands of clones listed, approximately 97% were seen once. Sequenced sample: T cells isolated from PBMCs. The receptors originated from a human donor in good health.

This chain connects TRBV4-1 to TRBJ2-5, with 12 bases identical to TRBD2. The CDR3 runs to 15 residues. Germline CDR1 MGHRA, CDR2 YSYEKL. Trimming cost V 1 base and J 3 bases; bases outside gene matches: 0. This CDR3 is CASSQGLAGEETQYF. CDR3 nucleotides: TGCGCCAGCAGCCAAGGACTAGCGGGGGAAGAGACCCAGTACTTC.

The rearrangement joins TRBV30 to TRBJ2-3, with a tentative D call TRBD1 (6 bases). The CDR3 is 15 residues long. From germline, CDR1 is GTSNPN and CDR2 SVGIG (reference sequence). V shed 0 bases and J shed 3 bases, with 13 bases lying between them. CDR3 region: CAWSVGTGRTDTQYF. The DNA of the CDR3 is TGTGCCTGGAGTGTTGGAACAGGGCGAACAGATACGCAGTATTTT.

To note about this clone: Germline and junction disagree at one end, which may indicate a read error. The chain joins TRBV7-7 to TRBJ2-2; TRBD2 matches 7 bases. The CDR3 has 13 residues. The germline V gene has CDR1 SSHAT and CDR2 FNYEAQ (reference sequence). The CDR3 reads CASSLSGAGELFF. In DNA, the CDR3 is TGTGCTAGCAGCTTAAGCGGGGCCGGGGAGCTGTTTTTT.

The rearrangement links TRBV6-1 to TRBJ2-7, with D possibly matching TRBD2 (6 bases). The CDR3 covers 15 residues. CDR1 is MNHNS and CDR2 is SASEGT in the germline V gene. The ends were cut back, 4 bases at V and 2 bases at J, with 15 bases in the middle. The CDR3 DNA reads TGTGCCAGCAGTGGGGAGGTCAGGGTTCCCTACGAGCAGTACTTC. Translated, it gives CASSGEVRVPYEQYF.

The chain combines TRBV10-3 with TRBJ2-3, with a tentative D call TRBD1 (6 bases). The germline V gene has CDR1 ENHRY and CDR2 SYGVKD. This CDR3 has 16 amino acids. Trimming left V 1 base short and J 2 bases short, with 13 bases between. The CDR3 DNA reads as TGTGCCATCAGTGAGTTGATACAGGGTGTCACAGATACGCAGTATTTT. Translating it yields CAISELIQGVTDTQYF.

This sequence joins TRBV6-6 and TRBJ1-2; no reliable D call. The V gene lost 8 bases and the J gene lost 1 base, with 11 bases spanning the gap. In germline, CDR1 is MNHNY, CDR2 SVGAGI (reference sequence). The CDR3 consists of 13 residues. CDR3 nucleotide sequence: TGTGCCAGCCTAGCTGGGGATAACTATGGCTACACCTTC. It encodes CASLAGDNYGYTF.

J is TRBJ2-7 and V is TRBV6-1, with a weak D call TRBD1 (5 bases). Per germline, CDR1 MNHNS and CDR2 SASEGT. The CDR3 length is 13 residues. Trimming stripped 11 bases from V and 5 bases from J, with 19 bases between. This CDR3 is CAHKDSNANEQYF. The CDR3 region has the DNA TGTGCCCATAAAGACAGCAACGCCAACGAGCAGTACTTC.

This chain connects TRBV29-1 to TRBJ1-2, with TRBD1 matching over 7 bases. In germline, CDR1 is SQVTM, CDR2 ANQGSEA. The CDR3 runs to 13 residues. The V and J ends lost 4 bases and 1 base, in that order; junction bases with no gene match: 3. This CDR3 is CSVGDSFNYGYTF. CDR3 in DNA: TGCAGCGTTGGGGACAGTTTTAACTATGGCTACACCTTC.

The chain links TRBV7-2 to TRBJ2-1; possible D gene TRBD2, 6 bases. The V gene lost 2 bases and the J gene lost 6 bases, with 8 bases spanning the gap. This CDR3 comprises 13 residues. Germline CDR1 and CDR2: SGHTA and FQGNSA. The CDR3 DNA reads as TGTGCCAGCAGCTTAAAGGAGGGCAATGAGCAGTTCTTC. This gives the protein CASSLKEGNEQFF.

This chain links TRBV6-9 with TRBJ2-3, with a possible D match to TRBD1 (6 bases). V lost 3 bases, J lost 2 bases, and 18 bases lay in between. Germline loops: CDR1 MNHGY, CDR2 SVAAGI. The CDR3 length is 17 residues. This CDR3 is CASSYRTQGPFTDTQYF. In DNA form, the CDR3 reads TGTGCCAGCAGTTACCGAACACAGGGACCATTCACAGATACGCAGTATTTT.

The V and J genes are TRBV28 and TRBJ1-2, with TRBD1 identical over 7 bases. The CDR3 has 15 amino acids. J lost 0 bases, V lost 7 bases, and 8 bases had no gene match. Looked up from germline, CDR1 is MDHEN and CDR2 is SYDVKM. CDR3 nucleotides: TGTGCCAGCAAAGGAGGGGGGACAGCTAACTATGGCTACACCTTC. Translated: CASKGGGTANYGYTF.

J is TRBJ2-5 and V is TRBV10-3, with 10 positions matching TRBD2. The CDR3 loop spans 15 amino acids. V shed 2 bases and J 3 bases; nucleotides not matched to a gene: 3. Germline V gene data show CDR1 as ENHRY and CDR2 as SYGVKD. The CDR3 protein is CAISEPGLAEETQYF. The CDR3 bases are TGTGCCATCAGTGAGCCAGGACTAGCGGAAGAGACCCAGTACTTC.

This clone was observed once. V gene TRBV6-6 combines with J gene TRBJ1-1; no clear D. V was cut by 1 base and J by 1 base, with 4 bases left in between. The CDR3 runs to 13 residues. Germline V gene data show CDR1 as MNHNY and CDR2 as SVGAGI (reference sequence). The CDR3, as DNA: TGTGCCAGCAGTTACTTCGGGAACACTGAAGCTTTCTTT. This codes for CASSYFGNTEAFF.

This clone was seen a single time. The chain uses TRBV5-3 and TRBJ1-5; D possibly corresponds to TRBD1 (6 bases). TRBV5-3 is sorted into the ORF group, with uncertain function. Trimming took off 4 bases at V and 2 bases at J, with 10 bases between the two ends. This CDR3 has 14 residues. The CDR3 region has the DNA TGTGCCAGAAGCCGCCGGACAGGCAATCAGCCCCAGCATTTT. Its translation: CARSRRTGNQPQHF.

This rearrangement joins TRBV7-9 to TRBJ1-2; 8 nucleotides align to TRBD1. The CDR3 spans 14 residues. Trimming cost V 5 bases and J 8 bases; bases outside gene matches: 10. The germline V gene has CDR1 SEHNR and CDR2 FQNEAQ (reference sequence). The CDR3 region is CASSLQGTGEGYTF. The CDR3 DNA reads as TGTGCCAGCAGCCTCCAGGGGACAGGAGAGGGCTACACCTTC.

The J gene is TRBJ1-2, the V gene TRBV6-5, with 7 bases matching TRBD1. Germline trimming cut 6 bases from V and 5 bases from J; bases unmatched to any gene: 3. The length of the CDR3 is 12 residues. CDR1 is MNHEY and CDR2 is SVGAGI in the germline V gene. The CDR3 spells CASSRDRYGYTF. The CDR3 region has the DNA TGTGCCAGCAGCCGGGACAGATATGGCTACACCTTC.

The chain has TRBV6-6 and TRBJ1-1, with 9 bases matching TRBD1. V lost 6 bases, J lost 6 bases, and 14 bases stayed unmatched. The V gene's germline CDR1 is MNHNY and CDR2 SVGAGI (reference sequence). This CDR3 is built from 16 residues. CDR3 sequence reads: CASRHRSRDRVAEAFF. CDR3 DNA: TGTGCCAGCAGGCACCGATCCCGGGACAGGGTCGCTGAAGCTTTCTTT.

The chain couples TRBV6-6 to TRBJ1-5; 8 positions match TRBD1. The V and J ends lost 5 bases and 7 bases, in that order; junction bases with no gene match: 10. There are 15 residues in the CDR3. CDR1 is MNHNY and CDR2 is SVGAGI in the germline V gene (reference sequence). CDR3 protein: CASSRGQGVYQPQHF. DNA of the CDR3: TGTGCCAGCAGTCGAGGACAGGGAGTTTACCAGCCCCAGCATTTT.

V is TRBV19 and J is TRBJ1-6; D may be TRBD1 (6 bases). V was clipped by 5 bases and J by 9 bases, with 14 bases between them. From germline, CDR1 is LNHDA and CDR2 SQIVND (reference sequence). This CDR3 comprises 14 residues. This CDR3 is CASSPTGSSSPLHF. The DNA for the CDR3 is TGTGCCAGTAGTCCCACAGGGAGTAGTTCACCCCTCCACTTT.

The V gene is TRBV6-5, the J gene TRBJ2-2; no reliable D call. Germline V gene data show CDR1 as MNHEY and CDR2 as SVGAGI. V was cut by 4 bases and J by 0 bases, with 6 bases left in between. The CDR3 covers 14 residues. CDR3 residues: CASSFYTNTGELFF. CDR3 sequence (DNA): TGTGCCAGCAGTTTTTACACGAACACCGGGGAGCTGTTTTTT.

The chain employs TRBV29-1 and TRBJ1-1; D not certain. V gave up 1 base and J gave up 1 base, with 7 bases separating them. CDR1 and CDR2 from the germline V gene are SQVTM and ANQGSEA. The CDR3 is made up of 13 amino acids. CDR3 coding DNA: TGCAGCGTTGAAGGCCAGTCGAACACTGAAGCTTTCTTT. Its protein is CSVEGQSNTEAFF.

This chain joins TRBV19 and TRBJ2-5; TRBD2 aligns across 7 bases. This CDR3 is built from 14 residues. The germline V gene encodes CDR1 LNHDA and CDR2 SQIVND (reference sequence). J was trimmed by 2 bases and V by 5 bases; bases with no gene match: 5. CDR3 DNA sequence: TGTGCCAGTAGTCCTCGGGGAGGGCAAGAGACCCAGTACTTC. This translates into CASSPRGGQETQYF.

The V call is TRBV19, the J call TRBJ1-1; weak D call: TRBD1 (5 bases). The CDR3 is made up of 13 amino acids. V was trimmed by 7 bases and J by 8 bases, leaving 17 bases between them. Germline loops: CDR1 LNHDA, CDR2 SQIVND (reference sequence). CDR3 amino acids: CASKTVNILEAFF. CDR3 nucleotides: TGTGCCAGTAAGACAGTGAATATCCTCGAAGCTTTCTTT.

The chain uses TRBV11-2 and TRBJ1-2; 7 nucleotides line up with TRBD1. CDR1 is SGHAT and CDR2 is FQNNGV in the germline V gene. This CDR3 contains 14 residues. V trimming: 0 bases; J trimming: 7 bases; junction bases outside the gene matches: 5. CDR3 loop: CASSLDRDRVGYTF. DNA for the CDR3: TGTGCCAGCAGCTTAGATCGTGACAGGGTTGGCTACACCTTC.